This T cell receptor beta chain was retrieved from a study of blood T cell repertoires in COVID-19 (dated by TCRdb to the early 2020s). Notes on the research overall: Collaborator samples came from the United States, Italy and Spain and covered acute and convalescent phases of COVID-19. The repertoires were released in a freely available public database intended as a resource for research on the immune response to SARS-CoV-2. Deeply sampled blood TCRbeta repertoires from subjects exposed to, actively infected with, or recovered from COVID-19 were included in the dataset. Sample metadata almost always included a de-identified subject ID, COVID-19 status, age in years and sex. The material from the prospective study consisted of cDNA or gDNA derived from T cells, B-cell-depleted T cells, or PBMCs. HLA class I and class II types, where available, came from metadata supplied by the sample provider rather than from assay-based typing. Samples were obtained from the ongoing ImmuneRACE study (first 160 participants) and from roughly 1,300 subjects provided by 6 global collaborators.

Remarks on this clone: This clone's antigen is unknown. Within one base of it there is no much larger clone, and no base qualities were kept.

Points the paper makes about the study in general: How much clinical and demographic metadata was included differed by source and by participant, and the metadata was provided uncurated.

Each collaborating institution followed its own protocols to collect whole blood in K2EDTA tubes. For TCRbeta analysis, collaborator samples were shipped as frozen whole blood, as isolated PBMCs, or as DNA extracted from either sample type. The immunoSEQ Assay, a bias-controlled multiplex PCR, was used to amplify TCRbeta CDR3 regions from genomic DNA. The source study handled its data this way. The number of nucleated cells in each sample was estimated from the amplification of reference gene primers within the assay. To quantify the absolute abundance of each unique TCRbeta CDR3 rearrangement, sequence reads were collapsed and filtered. Productive Simpson clonality was computed per sample as the square root of Simpson's diversity index over productive rearrangements. TCRdb took this table from immuneACCESS and kept in-frame rearrangements with V and J called. Such tables lack part of the clones; where checked against another copy, unresolved V genes explain under half of the gap, and the rest is unexplained. The V and J calls and clone size are taken from that table; D and trimming were inferred from the DNA. For this sample the table gives some 150,000 clones, of which 86% were detected only once. Of the sample, about 7% falls within the top ten clones.

The CDR3, cysteine through phenylalanine, is 16 amino acids long. The CDR3 DNA has 48 bases and is translated from base 1. Trimming removed 2 bases from V and 0 bases from J; the gene matches leave 5 bases unexplained. The germline V gene specifies SGHRS as CDR1 and YFSETQ as CDR2. The chain is encoded by TRBV5-1 joined to TRBJ2-3; TRBD2 agrees with 8 junctional bases. The sequence derives from a woman aged 80 or older in a cohort sampled during active or convalescent COVID-19. The sequenced sample consisted of peripheral blood. This receptor carries the CDR3 CASSFRAGVSTDTQYF. The DNA reads as follows: TGCGCCAGCAGCTTCCGAGCGGGGGTTAGCACAGATACGCAGTATTTT.